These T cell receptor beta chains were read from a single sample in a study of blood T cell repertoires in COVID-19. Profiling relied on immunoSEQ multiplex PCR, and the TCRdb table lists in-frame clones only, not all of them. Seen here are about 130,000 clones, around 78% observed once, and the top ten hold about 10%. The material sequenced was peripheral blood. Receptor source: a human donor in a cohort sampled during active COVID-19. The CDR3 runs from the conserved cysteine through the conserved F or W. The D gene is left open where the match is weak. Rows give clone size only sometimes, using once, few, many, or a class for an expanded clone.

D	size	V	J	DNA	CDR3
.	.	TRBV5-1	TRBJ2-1	TGCGCCAGCAGGGGGAAACTAGGTGACCCTCCTGAGCAGTTCTTC	CASRGKLGDPPEQFF
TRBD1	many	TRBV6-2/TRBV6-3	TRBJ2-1	TGTGCCAGCAGTAAGGAGACAGGGTTCACACTCAATGAGCAGTTCTTC	CASSKETGFTLNEQFF
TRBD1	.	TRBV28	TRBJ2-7	TGTGCCAGCAGTTTAGGTCGACAGGGGGACGAGCAGTACTTC	CASSLGRQGDEQYF
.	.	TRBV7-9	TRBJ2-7	TGTGCCAGCAGCTTAGGTGGAGAGAGGCCTAGGAACGAGCAGTACTTC	CASSLGGERPRNEQYF
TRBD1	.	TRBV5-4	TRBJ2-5	TGTGCCAGCAGCGCGCTTGGGACAGGGCGAGCCCAAGAGACCCAGTACTTC	CASSALGTGRAQETQYF
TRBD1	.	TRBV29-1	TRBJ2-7	TGCAGCGTTCCAAAGGGGGGACAGGCACTCCCCTACGAGCAGTACTTC	CSVPKGGQALPYEQYF
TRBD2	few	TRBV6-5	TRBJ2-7	TGTGCCAGCACCCCAGGTAGCGGGGGCTCCTACGAGCAGTACTTC	CASTPGSGGSYEQYF
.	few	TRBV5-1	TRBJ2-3	TGCGCCAGCAGCTGGGAGAGGGAGTCAGATACGCAGTATTTT	CASSWERESDTQYF
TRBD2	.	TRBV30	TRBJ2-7	TGTGCCTGGAGTCCACGGACTAGCGGTTCCTACGAGCAGTACTTC	CAWSPRTSGSYEQYF
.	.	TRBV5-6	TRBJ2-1	TGTGCCAGCAGCCCGTCTTACAATGAGCAGTTCTTC	CASSPSYNEQFF
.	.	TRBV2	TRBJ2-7	TGTGCCAGTCTCGGTGACTACGAGCAGTACTTC	CASLGDYEQYF
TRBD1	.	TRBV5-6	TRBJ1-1	TGTGCCAGCAGCTTGTTTCTGGGACAGGGGATGAACACTGAAGCTTTCTTT	CASSLFLGQGMNTEAFF
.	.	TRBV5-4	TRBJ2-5	TGTGCCAGCAGCTTGGGGGGGCGCGGGCAAGAGACCCAGTACTTC	CASSLGGRGQETQYF
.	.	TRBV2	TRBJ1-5	TGTGCCAGCAGGGCCACCAGGGCGTTCAATCAGCCCCAGCATTTT	CASRATRAFNQPQHF
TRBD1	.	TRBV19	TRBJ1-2	TGTGCCAGTACCTCGGGACAGCATAACTATGGCTACACCTTC	CASTSGQHNYGYTF
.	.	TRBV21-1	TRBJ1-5	TGTGCCAGCAGCAAAAGGGGGACAGGGGGGGATCAGCCCCAGCATTTT	CASSKRGTGGDQPQHF
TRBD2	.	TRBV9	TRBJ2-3	TGTGCCAGCAGCGTATCTCATGGAGGACTAGCGGTTAGCACAGATACGCAGTATTTT	CASSVSHGGLAVSTDTQYF
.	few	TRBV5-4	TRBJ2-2	TGTGCCAGCAGCCCATACTCGAACACCGGGGAGCTGTTTTTT	CASSPYSNTGELFF
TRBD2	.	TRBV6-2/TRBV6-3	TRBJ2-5	TGTGCCAGCACCCCGGGTAGCGGGGACCAAGAGACCCAGTACTTC	CASTPGSGDQETQYF